This is a list of T cell receptor beta chains from one sample in a study of cytomegalovirus exposure and HLA in healthy donors. The method was immunoSEQ multiplex PCR; TCRdb's version includes in-frame clones alone and lacks a portion of them. The table for this sample gives some 200,000 clones. Input material: PBMCs. The receptor set was obtained from a girl aged 2 to 9 in good health and CMV-seropositive. Each CDR3 is given with its conserved first and last residue. The D gene is left open where the match is weak.

d_gene	v_gene	j_gene	CDR3nt	CDR3aa
TRBD2	TRBV28	TRBJ2-3	TGTGCCATTGCGGGACTAGCCGGCACAGATACGCAGTATTTT	CAIAGLAGTDTQYF
-	TRBV15	TRBJ2-5	TGTGCCACCAGCAGAGGAGGTTTTGACTGGAAAGAGACCCAGTACTTC	CATSRGGFDWKETQYF
TRBD2	TRBV19	TRBJ2-2	TGTGCCAGTGGTGCGGGAGACACCGGGGAGCTGTTTTTT	CASGAGDTGELFF
-	TRBV27	TRBJ1-1	TGTGCCAGCAGTTTATCGCCAGGGCTGAACACTGAAGCTTTCTTT	CASSLSPGLNTEAFF
TRBD2	TRBV27	TRBJ2-3	TGTGCCAGCAGTTATGGTAGGGCACGCACTAGCGGGGCCACAGATACGCAGTATTTT	CASSYGRARTSGATDTQYF
-	TRBV28	TRBJ1-5	TGTGCCAGCAGCACCGTGGGGGGACTTAGCAATCAGCCCCAGCATTTT	CASSTVGGLSNQPQHF
TRBD1	TRBV11-2	TRBJ1-1	TGTGCCAGCAGTCTACCAGGGGGCGCCGAGGCTTTCTTT	CASSLPGGAEAFF
TRBD1	TRBV9	TRBJ1-2	TGTGCCAGCAGCGCTGGACAGGGGGGTGGCTACACCTTC	CASSAGQGGGYTF
-	TRBV29-1	TRBJ2-3	TGCAGCGCCGGACTAAGGCTCACAGATACGCAGTATTTT	CSAGLRLTDTQYF
-	TRBV18	TRBJ2-7	TGTGCCAGCTCACCGTTACTTCTCCCTTCCTACGAGCAGTACTTC	CASSPLLLPSYEQYF
TRBD1	TRBV6-5	TRBJ1-2	TGTGCCAGCAGTTACCGTAAAACAAGACAGGGAGGCTACACCTTC	CASSYRKTRQGGYTF
TRBD2	TRBV10-1	TRBJ2-7	TGCGCCAGCAGTGAAAGCGGGAGGGCCGGGGAGCAGTACTTC	CASSESGRAGEQYF
-	TRBV6-1	TRBJ1-2	TGTGCCAGTCGACAGTTTTCGGACTATGGCTACACCTTC	CASRQFSDYGYTF
-	TRBV5-1	TRBJ2-7	TGCGCCAGTAACGAAGGCGGAGCCCTTTGGAACGAGCAGTACTTC	CASNEGGALWNEQYF
TRBD1	TRBV4-1	TRBJ1-2	TGCGCCAGCAGCCAACCGGGACAGAAAGATGGCTACACCTTC	CASSQPGQKDGYTF
-	TRBV7-9	TRBJ2-2	TGTGCCAGCAGCTTAGGCCTCGAGGGTGACACCGGGGAGCTGTTTTTT	CASSLGLEGDTGELFF